Listed below are T cell receptor beta chains from one sample, sequenced in a study of blood T cell repertoires in COVID-19. Sequencing was performed with immunoSEQ multiplex PCR; in TCRdb, only in-frame clones are kept and a portion is missing. The table lists around 220,000 clones, 70% to 90% of them singletons. The specimen sequenced was PBMCs or T cells enriched from blood (not recorded which). The receptors originated from a woman between 40 and 55 years old with acute COVID-19. Each CDR3 is given with its conserved first and last residue. Fields, in order: V gene, clone size, D gene, J gene, CDR3 DNA, CDR3 protein. The D gene is left open where the match is weak. Size is stated for part of the rows, as once, few or many counts, or as a class when the clone is expanded.

>TRBV5-5|NA|NA|TRBJ2-3
TGTGCCAGCAGCTTGTGGAGCGGCACAGATACGCAGTATTTT
CASSLWSGTDTQYF
>TRBV5-1|NA|TRBD2|TRBJ2-7
TGCGCCAGCAGCTCGGGACTAGCGGGAGGGCCCAACGAGCAGTACTTC
CASSSGLAGGPNEQYF
>TRBV4-2|NA|NA|TRBJ2-6
TGTGCCAGCAGCAAGGACAACTCTGGGGCCAACGTCCTGACTTTC
CASSKDNSGANVLTF
>TRBV25-1|NA|NA|TRBJ2-1
TGTGCCAGCGGAGACAATGAGCAGTTCTTC
CASGDNEQFF
>TRBV19|NA|NA|TRBJ1-1
TGTGCCAGTAGTATAGATTTTACGACATGGAGGGCTTTCTTT
CASSIDFTTWRAFF
>TRBV3-1/TRBV3-2|once|TRBD2|TRBJ2-1
TGTGCCAGCAGCTCCGGGACTAGCGGCTACAATGAGCAGTTCTTC
CASSSGTSGYNEQFF
>TRBV18|NA|NA|TRBJ1-1
TGTGCCAGCTCACCACTGGTCCCAGGGGCCTTGGACACTGAAGCTTTCTTT
CASSPLVPGALDTEAFF
>TRBV19|NA|NA|TRBJ2-4
TGTGCCAGTAGTTCCCCGGTTACCCGGGCCAAAAACATTCAGTACTTC
CASSSPVTRAKNIQYF
>TRBV11-2|NA|TRBD1|TRBJ1-2
TGTGCCAGCAGCCCGGGACAGTATTATGGCTACACCTTC
CASSPGQYYGYTF
>TRBV28|NA|NA|TRBJ1-4
TGTGCCAGCAGGGGGACACCCTCGAGCGAAAAACTGTTTTTT
CASRGTPSSEKLFF
>TRBV6-5|once|TRBD1|TRBJ1-2
TGTGCCATTTCGGGACAGGTGACTTCCTATGGCTACACCTTC
CAISGQVTSYGYTF
>TRBV12-3/TRBV12-4|NA|NA|TRBJ2-1
TGTGCCAGCAGTTTACTGGCCCAGCAGTTCTTC
CASSLLAQQFF
>TRBV5-1|NA|NA|TRBJ2-7
TGCGCCAGCAGCTTGGTAGAGTCCTACGAGCAGTACTTC
CASSLVESYEQYF
>TRBV13|NA|TRBD2|TRBJ2-2
TGTGCCAGCAGCTTATTTAGCGGGGGAGCCTCGAACACCGGGGAGCTGTTTTTT
CASSLFSGGASNTGELFF
>TRBV19|NA|TRBD1|TRBJ1-6
TGTGCCAGTAGTTCTTCAGGCGACAGGGCTTCACCCCTCCACTTT
CASSSSGDRASPLHF
>TRBV29-1|NA|NA|TRBJ2-7
TGCAGCGTTGTGCGGATCAGTGATACGATGGAGTACTTC
CSVVRISDTMEYF
>TRBV7-2|NA|NA|TRBJ2-7
TGTGCCAGCAGCTTACGGCAGGGCCCCTACGAGCAGTACTTC
CASSLRQGPYEQYF
>TRBV7-8|few|TRBD1|TRBJ2-1
TGTGCCAGCAGGGCACCGGGACAGGGGCTCTGGAATGAGCAGTTCTTC
CASRAPGQGLWNEQFF
>TRBV30|few|NA|TRBJ2-7
TGTGCCTGGAGTGTGACCAGGGCCGAGCAGTACTTC
CAWSVTRAEQYF
>TRBV7-8|NA|TRBD1|TRBJ1-1
TGTGCCAGCAGCTTAGCGGGACAGGGAAAAGCTGAAGCTTTCTTT
CASSLAGQGKAEAFF
>TRBV4-2|NA|NA|TRBJ1-5
TGTGCCAGCAGCCAAGATCTGGGGGCCCAGACTCAGCCCCAGCATTTT
CASSQDLGAQTQPQHF
>TRBV2|NA|NA|TRBJ2-7
TGTGCCAGCAGGAGGGCCCCCTACGAGCAGTACTTC
CASRRAPYEQYF
>TRBV4-1|NA|TRBD1|TRBJ1-1
TGCGCCAGCAGCCAACTAGGACAGGCCAACATGAACACTGAAGCTTTCTTT
CASSQLGQANMNTEAFF
>TRBV27|NA|NA|TRBJ1-1
TGTGCCAGCATCGAACAGGGTAGGAACACTGAAGCTTTCTTT
CASIEQGRNTEAFF